This TCR beta chain was observed in a study of blood T cell repertoires in COVID-19. Sequenced by immunoSEQ multiplex PCR; TCRdb stores in-frame clones only, minus some. The sample carries some 170,000 clones, approximately 78% recorded once. In germline, CDR1 is MNHNS, CDR2 SASEGT. V shed 2 bases and J shed 1 base, with 6 bases lying between them. The CDR3 runs 13 residues. The V call is TRBV6-1, the J call TRBJ2-7; D gene unclear. The sample was peripheral blood. This sequence originates from a human donor in a cohort sampled during active COVID-19. CDR3 region: CASSERVSYEQYF. CDR3 DNA: TGTGCCAGCAGTGAACGGGTGTCCTACGAGCAGTACTTC.